Below are 18 T cell receptor beta chains sequenced from a single sample in a study of vaccination effects on CD4 cells after COVID-19. These receptors have no known antigen. Clones were sequenced by immunoSEQ multiplex PCR, and TCRdb holds only the in-frame ones, with some missing. The sample gives 25,000 to 35,000 clones, approximately 78% of which show up once; more than 25% is in the top ten. Peptide-pool stimulation followed by sequencing identified expanded antigen-specific CD4+ clonotypes in the ViraFEST assay. Subsequent to roughly 9 days of culture, CD4+ T cells were isolated. It was between March and December 2020 that the person had a SARS-CoV-2 infection confirmed by PCR. Sample: CD4+ T cells from PBMCs cultured with a peptide pool, taken before COVID-19 vaccination. The receptors originated from a human donor who had a prior SARS-CoV-2 infection.

V usage is TRBV19 and J usage is TRBJ1-5; 8 bases match TRBD1. V shed 7 bases, J shed 4 bases, and the junction held 15 bases outside the gene matches. CDR1 LNHDA and CDR2 SQIVND come from the germline V gene (reference sequence). The CDR3 sequence is 17 residues long. The CDR3 spells CASTPARTGWGNQPQHF. CDR3 coding DNA: TGTGCCAGTACTCCAGCCCGGACAGGGTGGGGAAATCAGCCCCAGCATTTT. Using reference TRBV19 and TRBJ1-5 for the parts outside the CDR3, the full variable domain is DGGITQSPKYLFRKEGQNVTLSCEQNLNHDAMYWYRQDPGQGLRLIYYSQIVNDFQKGDIAEGYSVSREKKESFPLTVTSAQKNPTAFYLCASTPARTGWGNQPQHFGDGTRLSIL.

The chain links TRBV10-3 to TRBJ1-5; D is undetermined. Germline CDR1 is ENHRY and CDR2 is SYGVKD. The CDR3 contains 15 residues. V lost 2 bases, J lost 7 bases, and 15 bases lay in between. The CDR3 reads CAISETGGLGQPQHF. The CDR3 DNA is TGTGCCATCAGTGAGACGGGAGGTTTAGGACAGCCCCAGCATTTT.

This sequence joins TRBV28 and TRBJ2-5; no firm D call. V was clipped by 5 bases and J by 4 bases, with 11 bases between them. Per the germline V gene, CDR1 is MDHEN and CDR2 is SYDVKM. The CDR3 contains 13 residues. CDR3 DNA sequence: TGTGCCAGCAGTATTAAACGGAGAGAGACCCAGTACTTC. Its protein is CASSIKRRETQYF.

This rearrangement joins TRBV10-3 to TRBJ2-5, with D tentatively TRBD1 (6 bases). This CDR3 is 13 amino acids long. Trimming cost V 8 bases and J 5 bases, with 15 bases left between them. Germline V gene data show CDR1 as ENHRY and CDR2 as SYGVKD. DNA of the CDR3: TGTGCCATCGCTGAGGGGGTCGAGGAGACCCAGTACTTC. As protein: CAIAEGVEETQYF.

The chain has TRBV7-9 and TRBJ1-3; no definite D call. CDR1 SEHNR and CDR2 FQNEAQ come from the germline V gene (reference sequence). The CDR3 spans 15 residues. V was shortened by 5 bases and J by 2 bases, with 13 bases between the two germline ends. The CDR3 reads CASSPKRRAGNTIYF. CDR3 bases: TGTGCCAGCAGCCCGAAGAGGAGGGCTGGAAACACCATATATTTT.

The rearrangement uses TRBV9 and TRBJ1-4; D gene uncertain. Germline CDR1 is SGDLS and CDR2 is YYNGEE. There are 13 residues in the CDR3. The ends were cut back, 5 bases at V and 4 bases at J, with 9 bases in the middle. CDR3 protein: CASSRGINEKLFF. The CDR3 coding sequence is TGTGCCAGCAGTCGCGGGATTAATGAAAAACTGTTTTTT.

The chain combines TRBV27 with TRBJ2-7, with D perhaps TRBD2 (6 bases). The germline V gene has CDR1 MNHEY and CDR2 SMNVEV (reference sequence). The CDR3 has 14 amino acids. Between the trimmed V and J ends, which lost 3 bases and 4 bases, there was a span of 13 bases. The CDR3 DNA sequence: TGTGCCAGCAGTTTCTATAGCGGAGATTACGAGCAGTACTTC. Translated, it gives CASSFYSGDYEQYF.

The genes are TRBV4-2 and TRBJ2-2; the match to TRBD2 covers 7 bases. The V gene end was trimmed by 8 bases and the J gene end by 7 bases; junction bases not matched to a gene: 10. Germline V gene lookup returns CDR1 LGHNA and CDR2 YNFKEQ. This CDR3 contains 14 residues. CDR3 coding DNA: TGTGCCAGCTGCCTTCTAGCGGCAGGCGGGGAGCTGTTTTTT. This sequence encodes CASCLLAAGGELFF.

The rearrangement joins TRBV15 to TRBJ1-1, with TRBD1 matching over 8 bases. CDR1 and CDR2 (germline): LNHNV, YYDKDF (reference sequence). The CDR3 has 15 residues. J gave up 1 base and V 3 bases, and 4 bases lay outside the gene matches. This chain's CDR3 is CATSSGTGPNTEAFF. DNA for the CDR3: TGTGCCACCAGCAGCGGGACAGGACCGAACACTGAAGCTTTCTTT.

The DNA for the CDR3 is TGTGCCAGCTATGGCAGGGACAGGGGGTACGAGCAGTACTTC. Its protein is CASYGRDRGYEQYF. The V call is TRBV27, the J call TRBJ2-7, with 11 positions matching TRBD1. This CDR3 is built from 14 residues. In germline, CDR1 is MNHEY, CDR2 SMNVEV (reference sequence). After removal of 8 bases from V and 4 bases from J, the junction contained 7 bases not matched to a gene.

This clone was observed a few times. J is TRBJ2-7 and V is TRBV5-4, with 8 positions matching TRBD1. Germline CDR1 and CDR2: SGHNT and YYREEE (reference sequence). This CDR3 has 15 amino acids. Trimming at V came to 5 bases and at J to 0 bases, leaving 7 bases not matched to a gene. CDR3 in DNA: TGTGCCAGCAGACCCGGGACAGGAAGCTCCTACGAGCAGTACTTC. Translated: CASRPGTGSSYEQYF. Full variable domain (missing parts from reference TRBV5-4 and TRBJ2-7): ETGVTQSPTHLIKTRGQQVTLRCSSQSGHNTVSWYQQALGQGPQFIFQYYREEENGRGNFPPRFSGLQFPNYSSELNVNALELDDSALYLCASRPGTGSSYEQYFGPGTRLTVT.

V usage is TRBV6-1 and J usage is TRBJ2-2; a weak D match, TRBD2 (7 bases). CDR3 length: 16 amino acids. CDR1 is MNHNS, CDR2 SASEGT, per germline. The V gene lost 2 bases and the J gene lost 4 bases, with 14 bases spanning the gap. The DNA of the CDR3 is TGTGCCAGCAGTGAATATGGGGGAGGGGGCACCGGGGAGCTGTTTTTT. This gives the protein CASSEYGGGGTGELFF.

This clone was detected a few times. The rearrangement uses TRBV6-5 and TRBJ1-1; 8 bases align to TRBD1. The J segment lost 4 bases and the V segment lost 4 bases, leaving 8 bases of the junction unmatched. CDR1 MNHEY and CDR2 SVGAGI come from the germline V gene. The CDR3 loop spans 15 amino acids. DNA for the CDR3: TGTGCCAGCAGTTCCGGACAGGGAGGAAGCACTGAAGCTTTCTTT. It translates to CASSSGQGGSTEAFF.

CDR3 sequence reads: CASSPIGSLLKAFF. CDR3 DNA sequence: TGTGCCAGCTCACCTATTGGTTCGCTACTGAAAGCTTTCTTT. This rearrangement joins TRBV18 to TRBJ1-1; D ambiguous. V lost 3 bases to trimming and J lost 9 bases, with 17 bases between them. Germline CDR1 is KGHSH and CDR2 is LQKENI. The CDR3 has 14 amino acids.

The chain combines TRBV20-1 with TRBJ2-3; D is ambiguous. The V end lost 6 bases, the J end lost 6 bases, and 10 bases lay between the germline ends. In germline, CDR1 is DFQATT, CDR2 SNEGSKA (reference sequence). This CDR3 has 11 residues. This CDR3 reads CSAGYVDTQYF. The CDR3 DNA reads TGCAGTGCCGGTTATGTCGATACGCAGTATTTT.

This chain connects TRBV2 to TRBJ2-5; D unclear. This CDR3 contains 11 residues. The V end was cut by 11 bases, the J end by 4 bases, with 11 bases between. CDR1 is SNHLY and CDR2 is FYNNEI in the germline V gene. The CDR3, as DNA: TGTGCCGACCGACTCTCAGAGACCCAGTACTTC. It codes for CADRLSETQYF.

The rearrangement uses TRBV19 and TRBJ2-1, with a weak D call TRBD2 (6 bases). Trimming stripped 5 bases from V and 8 bases from J, with 16 bases between. This CDR3 comprises 14 residues. From germline, CDR1 is LNHDA and CDR2 SQIVND (reference sequence). CDR3 coding DNA: TGTGCCAGTAGTCCACCTCTAGCGTGGCATGAGCAGTTCTTC. It specifies CASSPPLAWHEQFF.

The CDR3 reads CASSRGLYNEKLFF. CDR3 nucleotides: TGTGCCAGCAGCCGGGGGCTGTATAATGAAAAACTGTTTTTT. This rearrangement joins TRBV14 to TRBJ1-4; possible D gene TRBD1, 6 bases. Between the trimmed V and J ends, which lost 4 bases and 4 bases, there was a span of 10 bases. CDR3 length: 14 residues. The germline V gene has CDR1 SGHDN and CDR2 FVKESK.